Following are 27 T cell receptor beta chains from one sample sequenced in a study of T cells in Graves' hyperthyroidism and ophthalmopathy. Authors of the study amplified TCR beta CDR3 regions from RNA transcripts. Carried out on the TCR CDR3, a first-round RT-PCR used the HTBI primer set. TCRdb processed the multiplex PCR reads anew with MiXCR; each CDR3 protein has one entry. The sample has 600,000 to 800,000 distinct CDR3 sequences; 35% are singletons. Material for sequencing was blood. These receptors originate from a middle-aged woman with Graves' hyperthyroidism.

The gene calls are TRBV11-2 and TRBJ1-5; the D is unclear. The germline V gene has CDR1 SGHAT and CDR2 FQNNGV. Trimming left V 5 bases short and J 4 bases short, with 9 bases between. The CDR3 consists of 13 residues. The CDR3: CASSRKSNQPQHF. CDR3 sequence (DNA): TGTGCCAGCAGCAGAAAGTCGAATCAGCCCCAGCATTTT.

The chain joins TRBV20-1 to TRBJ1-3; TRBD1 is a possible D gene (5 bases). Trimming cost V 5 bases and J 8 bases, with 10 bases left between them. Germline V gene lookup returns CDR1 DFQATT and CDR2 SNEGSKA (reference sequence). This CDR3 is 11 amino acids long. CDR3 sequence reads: CSAPQGHTIYF. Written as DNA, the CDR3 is TGCAGTGCTCCTCAGGGACACACCATATATTTT.

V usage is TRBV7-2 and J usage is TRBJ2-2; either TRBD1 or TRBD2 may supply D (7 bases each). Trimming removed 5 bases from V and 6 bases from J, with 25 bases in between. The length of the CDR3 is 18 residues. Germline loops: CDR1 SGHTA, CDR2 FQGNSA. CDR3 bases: TGTGCCAGCAGCCCACGATGGGGGGGGACAGTGGGCTCCGGGGAGCTGTTTTTT. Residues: CASSPRWGGTVGSGELFF.

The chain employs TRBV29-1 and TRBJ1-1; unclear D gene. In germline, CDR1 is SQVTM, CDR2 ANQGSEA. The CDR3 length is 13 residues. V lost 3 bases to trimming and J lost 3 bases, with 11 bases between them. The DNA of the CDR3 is TGCAGCGTTGACGACGGGGAGGACACTGAAGCTTTCTTT. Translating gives CSVDDGEDTEAFF.

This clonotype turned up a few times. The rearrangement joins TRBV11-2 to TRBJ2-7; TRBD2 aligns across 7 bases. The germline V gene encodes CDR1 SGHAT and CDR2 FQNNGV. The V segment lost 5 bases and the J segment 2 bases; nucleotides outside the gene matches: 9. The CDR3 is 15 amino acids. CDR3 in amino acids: CASSTLGGRAYEQYF. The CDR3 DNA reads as TGTGCCAGCAGCACCTTGGGTGGGAGGGCCTACGAGCAGTACTTC.

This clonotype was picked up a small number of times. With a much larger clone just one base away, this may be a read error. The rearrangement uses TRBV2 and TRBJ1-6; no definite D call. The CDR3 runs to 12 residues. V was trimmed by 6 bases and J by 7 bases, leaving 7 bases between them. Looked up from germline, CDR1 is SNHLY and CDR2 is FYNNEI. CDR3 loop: CASRQTNSPLHF. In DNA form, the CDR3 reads TGTGCCAGCAGACAGACCAATTCACCCCTCCACTTT.

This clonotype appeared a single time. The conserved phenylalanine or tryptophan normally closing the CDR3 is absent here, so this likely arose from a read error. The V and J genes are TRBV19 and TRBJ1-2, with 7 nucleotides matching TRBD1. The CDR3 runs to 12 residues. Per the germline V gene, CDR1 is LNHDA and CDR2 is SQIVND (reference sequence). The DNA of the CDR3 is TGTGCCGGTAGTACAGGGGCCTATGGCTACACCCTC. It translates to CAGSTGAYGYTL.

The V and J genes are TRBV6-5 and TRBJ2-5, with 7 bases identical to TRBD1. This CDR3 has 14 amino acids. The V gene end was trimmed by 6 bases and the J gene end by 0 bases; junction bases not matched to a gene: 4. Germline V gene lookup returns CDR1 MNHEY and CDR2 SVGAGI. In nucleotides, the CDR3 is TGTGCCAGCAGAAATGGACAGGACCAAGAGACCCAGTACTTC. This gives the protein CASRNGQDQETQYF.

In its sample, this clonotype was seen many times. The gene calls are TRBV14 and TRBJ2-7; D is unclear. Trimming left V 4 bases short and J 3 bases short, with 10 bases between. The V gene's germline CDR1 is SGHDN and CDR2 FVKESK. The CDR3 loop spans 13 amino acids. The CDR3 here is CASSPGDIYEQYF. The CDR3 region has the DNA TGTGCCAGCAGCCCGGGTGATATCTACGAGCAGTACTTC.

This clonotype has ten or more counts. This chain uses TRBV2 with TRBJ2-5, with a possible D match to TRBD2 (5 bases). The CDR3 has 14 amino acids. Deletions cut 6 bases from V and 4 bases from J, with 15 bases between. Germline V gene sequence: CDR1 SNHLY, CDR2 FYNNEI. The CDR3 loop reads CASSGAPSGETQYF. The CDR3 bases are TGTGCCAGCAGCGGAGCACCCAGCGGAGAGACCCAGTACTTC.

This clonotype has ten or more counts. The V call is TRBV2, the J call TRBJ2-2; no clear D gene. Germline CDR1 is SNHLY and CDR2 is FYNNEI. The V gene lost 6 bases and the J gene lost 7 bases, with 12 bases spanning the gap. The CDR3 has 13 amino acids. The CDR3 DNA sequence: TGTGCCAGCAGCATTAGGACCAGCGGGGAGCTGTTTTTT. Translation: CASSIRTSGELFF.

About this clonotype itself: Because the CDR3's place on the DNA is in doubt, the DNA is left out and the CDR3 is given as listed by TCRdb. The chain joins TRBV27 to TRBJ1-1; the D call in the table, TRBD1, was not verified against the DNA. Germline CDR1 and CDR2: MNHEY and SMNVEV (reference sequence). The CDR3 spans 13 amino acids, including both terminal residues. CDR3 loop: CASSWGGGTEVFF.

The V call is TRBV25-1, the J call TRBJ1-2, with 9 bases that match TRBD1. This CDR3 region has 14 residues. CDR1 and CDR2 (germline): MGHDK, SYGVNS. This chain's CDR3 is CARQGGTGSYGYTF. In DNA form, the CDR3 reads TGTGCTAGACAGGGGGGGACAGGGAGCTATGGCTACACCTTC.

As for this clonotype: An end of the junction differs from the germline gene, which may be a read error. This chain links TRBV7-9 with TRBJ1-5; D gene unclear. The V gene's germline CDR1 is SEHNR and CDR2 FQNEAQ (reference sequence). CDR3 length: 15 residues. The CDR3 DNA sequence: TGCGCCAGCAGCCAACTAGGTACAGTTAATCAGCCCCAGCATTTT. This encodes CASSQLGTVNQPQHF.

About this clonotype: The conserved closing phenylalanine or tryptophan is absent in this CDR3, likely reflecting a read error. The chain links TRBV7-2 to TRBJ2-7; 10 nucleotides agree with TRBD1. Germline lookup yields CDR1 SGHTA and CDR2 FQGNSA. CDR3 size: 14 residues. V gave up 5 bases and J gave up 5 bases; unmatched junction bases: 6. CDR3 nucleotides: TGTGCCAGCAGCCGAGCGACAGGGGGCCACGAGCAGTACCTC. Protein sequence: CASSRATGGHEQYL.

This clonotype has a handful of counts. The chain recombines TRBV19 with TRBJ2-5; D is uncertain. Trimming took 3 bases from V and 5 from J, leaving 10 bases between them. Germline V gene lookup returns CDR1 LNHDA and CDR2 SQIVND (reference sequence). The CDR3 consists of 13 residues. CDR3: CASSIQVRETQYF. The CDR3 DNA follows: TGTGCCAGTAGTATCCAGGTTAGGGAGACCCAGTACTTC.

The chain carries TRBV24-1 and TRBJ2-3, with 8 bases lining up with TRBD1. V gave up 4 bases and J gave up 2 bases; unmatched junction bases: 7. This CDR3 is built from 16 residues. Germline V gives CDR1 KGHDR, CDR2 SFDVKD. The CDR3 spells CATSDPSTGATDTQYF. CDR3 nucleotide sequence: TGTGCCACCAGTGACCCATCGACAGGGGCCACAGATACGCAGTATTTT.

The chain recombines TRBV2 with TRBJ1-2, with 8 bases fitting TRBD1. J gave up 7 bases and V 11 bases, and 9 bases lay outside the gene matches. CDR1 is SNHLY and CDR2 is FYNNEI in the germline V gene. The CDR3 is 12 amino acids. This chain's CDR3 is CAGTTGGLGYTF. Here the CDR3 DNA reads TGTGCCGGTACCACAGGGGGTCTTGGCTACACCTTC.

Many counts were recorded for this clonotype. The CDR3 here is CASTRPLAGDTYEQYF. Written as DNA, the CDR3 is TGTGCCAGCACCCGACCCCTAGCGGGGGACACCTACGAGCAGTACTTC. This chain links TRBV2 with TRBJ2-7; 10 bases map to TRBD2. The V gene's germline CDR1 is SNHLY and CDR2 FYNNEI. This CDR3 region has 16 residues. Trimming took 7 bases from V and 2 from J; bases not matched to a gene: 11.

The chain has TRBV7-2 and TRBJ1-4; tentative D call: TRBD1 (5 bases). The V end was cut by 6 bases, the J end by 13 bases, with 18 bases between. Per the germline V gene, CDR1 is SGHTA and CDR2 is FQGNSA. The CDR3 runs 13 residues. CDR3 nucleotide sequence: TGTGCCAGCAGTAAGTGGGCAGGGTCTGGACTGTTTTTT. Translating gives CASSKWAGSGLFF.

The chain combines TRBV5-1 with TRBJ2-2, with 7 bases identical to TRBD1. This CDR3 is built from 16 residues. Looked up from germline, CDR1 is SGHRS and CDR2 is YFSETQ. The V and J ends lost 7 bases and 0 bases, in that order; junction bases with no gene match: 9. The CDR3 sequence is CASSPGTDSNTGELFF. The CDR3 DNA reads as TGCGCCAGCTCACCCGGGACAGATTCGAACACCGGGGAGCTGTTTTTT.

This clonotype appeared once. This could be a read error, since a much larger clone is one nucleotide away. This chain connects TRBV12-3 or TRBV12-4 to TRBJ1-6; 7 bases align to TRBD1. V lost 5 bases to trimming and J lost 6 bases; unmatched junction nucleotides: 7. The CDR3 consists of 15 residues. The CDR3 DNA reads TGTGCCAGCAGTCCACCGGGACAGTTTAATTCACCCCTCCACTTT. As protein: CASSPPGQFNSPLHF.

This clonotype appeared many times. DNA for the CDR3: TGTGCCAGCAGTCGAGTACAGGGAAATTCACCCCTCCACTTT. Its translation: CASSRVQGNSPLHF. This chain links TRBV12-3 or TRBV12-4 with TRBJ1-6; tentatively, D is TRBD1 (6 bases). The V end was cut by 5 bases, the J end by 7 bases, with 12 bases between. The CDR3 consists of 14 residues.

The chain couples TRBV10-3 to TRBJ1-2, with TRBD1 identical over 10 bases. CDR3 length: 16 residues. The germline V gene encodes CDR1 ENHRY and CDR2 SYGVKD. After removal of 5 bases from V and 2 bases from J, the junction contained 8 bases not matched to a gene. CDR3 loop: CAISPGTGEKNYGYTF. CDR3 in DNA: TGTGCCATCAGTCCCGGGACAGGGGAGAAGAACTATGGCTACACCTTC.

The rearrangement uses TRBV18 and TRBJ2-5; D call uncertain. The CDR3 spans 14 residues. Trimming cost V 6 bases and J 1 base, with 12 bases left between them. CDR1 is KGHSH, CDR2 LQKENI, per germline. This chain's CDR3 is CASSRPGSQETQYF. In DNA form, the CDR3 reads TGTGCCAGCTCGCGCCCCGGATCCCAAGAGACCCAGTACTTC.

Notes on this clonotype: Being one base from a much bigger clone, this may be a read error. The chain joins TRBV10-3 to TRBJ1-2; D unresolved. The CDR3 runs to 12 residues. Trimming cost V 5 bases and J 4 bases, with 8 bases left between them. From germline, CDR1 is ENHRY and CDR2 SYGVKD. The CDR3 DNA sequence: TGTGCCATCAGTTCAACTCTCTATGGCTACACCTTC. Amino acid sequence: CAISSTLYGYTF.

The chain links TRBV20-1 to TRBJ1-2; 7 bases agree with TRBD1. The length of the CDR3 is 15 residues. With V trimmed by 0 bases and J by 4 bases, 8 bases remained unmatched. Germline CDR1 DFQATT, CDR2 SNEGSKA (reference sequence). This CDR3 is CSARESPGQLYGYTF. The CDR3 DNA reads TGCAGTGCTAGAGAGTCACCGGGACAGCTCTATGGCTACACCTTC.